Below, 25 T cell receptor beta chains from the same sample are listed, as sequenced in a study of CD8+CD57+ T cells in acquired aplastic anemia. The authors sequenced patients whose flow cytometry had shown CD8+CD57+ cell expansion. Genomic DNA served as template for TCR beta VDJ and CDR3 profiling. MiXCR, applied by TCRdb to the reads, yields one record per CDR3 protein. The table lists under 350,000 distinct CDR3 sequences, 56% of them singletons. Input material: sorted CD4+, CD8+, or CD8+CD57+ T cells (not recorded which) from PBMCs. The receptors derive from a human donor with aplastic anemia.

This clonotype showed up just a few times. The gene calls are TRBV7-9 and TRBJ1-1, with a weak D call TRBD1 (5 bases). V shed 5 bases and J shed 11 bases, with 15 bases lying between them. The length of the CDR3 is 12 residues. In germline, CDR1 is SEHNR, CDR2 FQNEAQ (reference sequence). DNA of the CDR3: TGTGCCAGCAGCCTCGGGGGTGTTATGGCTTTCTTT. Residues: CASSLGGVMAFF.

This sequence joins TRBV20-1 and TRBJ2-6; unclear D gene. The CDR3 spans 13 residues. The germline CDR1 and CDR2 sequences are DFQATT and SNEGSKA (reference sequence). V lost 5 bases and J 2 bases, leaving 7 bases between the germline ends. CDR3 nucleotides: TGCAGTGCTCAATCGACTGGGGCCAACGTCCTGACTTTC. Residues: CSAQSTGANVLTF.

As concerns this clonotype: At one end, the junction sequence differs from germline, possibly due to a read error. The CDR3 bases are TGCGCCAGCAGCTTGGTCCCGGGCTTGAACACTGAAGCTTTCTTT. As protein: CASSLVPGLNTEAFF. J is TRBJ1-1 and V is TRBV5-8; D gene unclear. This CDR3 has 15 amino acids. Per germline, CDR1 SGHTS and CDR2 YDEGEE.

Only one count was recorded for this clonotype. A much more abundant neighbour one base away suggests this may be a read error. The rearrangement links TRBV3-1 to TRBJ1-5, with D hard to call. Germline V gives CDR1 LGHDT, CDR2 YNNKEL (reference sequence). Trimming shortened V by 0 bases and J by 0 bases, and 6 bases separated the two germline ends. This CDR3 has 15 amino acids. CDR3 region: CASSQESASNQPQHF. DNA of the CDR3: TGTGCCAGCAGCCAAGAATCAGCTAGCAATCAGCCCCAGCATTTT.

Comments on this clonotype: One end of the junction does not line up with germline, which may come from a read error. The chain joins TRBV5-8 to TRBJ2-3; D not certain. This CDR3 comprises 15 residues. CDR1 and CDR2 from the germline V gene are SGHTS and YDEGEE. The DNA of the CDR3 is TGCGCCAGCAGCTTGGGCATATCCCCCACAGATACGCAGTATTTT. The encoded protein is CASSLGISPTDTQYF.

The V gene is TRBV20-1, the J gene TRBJ2-1; TRBD2 matches 10 bases. J gave up 6 bases and V 5 bases, and 7 bases lay outside the gene matches. Looked up from germline, CDR1 is DFQATT and CDR2 is SNEGSKA (reference sequence). The CDR3 is 14 residues long. CDR3 in DNA: TGCAGTGCTCTGGGGCTAGCGGGGGTCAATGAGCAGTTCTTC. Its protein is CSALGLAGVNEQFF.

This clonotype was seen only a few times. The chain is built from TRBV9 and TRBJ2-7; D possibly uses TRBD1 or TRBD2 (5 bases each). V was cut by 0 bases and J by 2 bases, with 15 bases left in between. CDR1 and CDR2 from the germline V gene are SGDLS and YYNGEE. There are 16 residues in the CDR3. Here the CDR3 reads CASSVGGTDPTYEQYF. The CDR3 DNA sequence: TGTGCCAGCAGCGTAGGGGGGACGGACCCTACCTACGAGCAGTACTTC.

V and J are TRBV25-1 and TRBJ2-3; D gene uncertain. CDR3 length: 17 amino acids. From germline, CDR1 is MGHDK and CDR2 SYGVNS. Trimming left V 6 bases short and J 2 bases short, with 21 bases between. The CDR3 sequence: CASRAAPGVGHTDTQYF. As DNA, the CDR3 is TGTGCCAGCAGAGCCGCTCCCGGAGTAGGGCACACAGATACGCAGTATTTT.

The chain is built from TRBV10-3 and TRBJ2-2; the match to TRBD1 covers 8 bases. The CDR3 covers 16 residues. J lost 1 base, V lost 7 bases, and 8 bases had no gene match. The germline V gene encodes CDR1 ENHRY and CDR2 SYGVKD. The CDR3 loop reads CAIKDRGVGNTGELFF. CDR3 nucleotides: TGTGCCATCAAAGACAGGGGCGTCGGGAACACCGGGGAGCTGTTTTTT.

The rearrangement links TRBV9 to TRBJ1-6, with D possibly TRBD1 on 5 matching bases. Trimming shortened V by 3 bases and J by 10 bases, and 17 bases separated the two germline ends. Germline V gene data show CDR1 as SGDLS and CDR2 as YYNGEE. This CDR3 spans 15 amino acids. CDR3 protein: CASSAPGTSGSPLHF. For the CDR3, the DNA is TGTGCCAGCAGCGCACCCGGGACTAGCGGGTCACCCCTCCACTTT.

This clonotype was seen many times. The rearrangement joins TRBV12-3 or TRBV12-4 to TRBJ1-2; unclear D gene. V lost 5 bases and J 0 bases, leaving 10 bases between the germline ends. The CDR3 is 14 residues long. The CDR3 spells CASSRTASNYGYTF. As DNA, the CDR3 is TGTGCCAGCAGTAGGACTGCGTCTAACTATGGCTACACCTTC.

This clonotype was counted only a few times. CDR3 region: CATSQGGFQPQHF. Here the CDR3 DNA reads TGTGCCACCAGCCAGGGGGGGTTTCAGCCCCAGCATTTT. This chain joins TRBV24-1 and TRBJ1-5; TRBD1 matches at 7 bases. The CDR3 is made up of 13 amino acids. The V gene's germline CDR1 is KGHDR and CDR2 SFDVKD. Losses at the gene ends were 7 bases for V and 6 bases for J; bases not matched to a gene: 5.

V usage is TRBV4-1 and J usage is TRBJ2-7; TRBD1 or TRBD2 may be the D gene (6 bases each). The CDR3 loop spans 15 amino acids. Germline loops: CDR1 MGHRA, CDR2 YSYEKL. V gave up 0 bases and J gave up 5 bases, with 14 bases separating them. CDR3 amino acids: CASSQDPRRGHEQYF. CDR3 bases: TGCGCCAGCAGCCAAGATCCGCGCCGGGGGCACGAGCAGTACTTC.

J is TRBJ2-3 and V is TRBV7-2, with a possible D match to TRBD2 (5 bases). With 0 bases removed from V and 3 bases from J, the gap between germline ends came to 10 bases. The CDR3 length is 15 residues. From germline, CDR1 is SGHTA and CDR2 FQGNSA. CDR3 sequence: CASSLAQRATDTQYF. The CDR3 DNA reads as TGTGCCAGCAGCTTAGCGCAGAGGGCGACAGATACGCAGTATTTT.

This clonotype was seen more than once but under ten times. The chain has TRBV15 and TRBJ1-6, with D maybe TRBD1 (5 bases). The germline V and J ends were trimmed by 10 bases and 7 bases, with 17 bases remaining between them. CDR1 LNHNV and CDR2 YYDKDF come from the germline V gene (reference sequence). There are 14 residues in the CDR3. The CDR3 loop reads CASSGSAGNSPLHF. The CDR3 nucleotides are TGTGCCAGCTCGGGGTCGGCAGGGAATTCACCCCTCCACTTT.

The rearrangement links TRBV7-9 to TRBJ2-5, with 9 nucleotides matching TRBD1. Germline V gene lookup returns CDR1 SEHNR and CDR2 FQNEAQ (reference sequence). With 4 bases clipped from V and 5 bases from J, the junction kept 5 bases outside the gene matches. This CDR3 contains 14 residues. CDR3 amino acids: CASSSDRGEETQYF. The CDR3 DNA reads as TGTGCCAGCAGCTCGGACAGGGGAGAGGAGACCCAGTACTTC. Looking up the rest from reference TRBV7-9 and TRBJ2-5 gives the full variable domain: DTGVSQNPRHKITKRGQNVTFRCDPISEHNRLYWYRQTLGQGPEFLTYFQNEAQLEKSRLLSDRFSAERPKGSFSTLEIQRTEQGDSAMYLCASSSDRGEETQYFGPGTRLLVL.

V usage is TRBV20-1 and J usage is TRBJ2-3; 10 bases are shared with TRBD2. This CDR3 comprises 13 residues. From germline, CDR1 is DFQATT and CDR2 SNEGSKA (reference sequence). Germline trimming cut 8 bases from V and 9 bases from J; bases unmatched to any gene: 11. Here the CDR3 DNA reads TGCAGTACTCATAGCGGGGGGTATGGCACGCAGTATTTT. It is translated as CSTHSGGYGTQYF.

This chain uses TRBV29-1 with TRBJ1-1, with no clear D. Germline V gene data show CDR1 as SQVTM and CDR2 as ANQGSEA. The CDR3 runs to 12 residues. Trimming pared 7 bases from V and 0 bases from J, leaving 9 bases between. CDR3: CSGKDLNTEAFF. The CDR3 bases are TGCAGCGGAAAGGATTTGAACACTGAAGCTTTCTTT.

CDR3 DNA sequence: TGTGCCAGCTTACAGGGGTCTGGGGCCAACGTCCTGACTTTC. Translating it yields CASLQGSGANVLTF. The chain carries TRBV12-3 or TRBV12-4 and TRBJ2-6; TRBD1 matches at 7 bases. CDR3 size: 14 residues. J gave up 1 base and V 8 bases, and 2 bases lay outside the gene matches.

The CDR3 sequence: CSYRDDSSYNSPLHF. The CDR3 DNA follows: TGCAGCTATAGGGATGATAGCTCCTATAATTCACCCCTCCACTTT. The chain combines TRBV29-1 with TRBJ1-6; D unclear. Germline V gene sequence: CDR1 SQVTM, CDR2 ANQGSEA. V gave up 8 bases and J gave up 0 bases, with 14 bases separating them. This CDR3 comprises 15 residues.

The chain uses TRBV7-3 and TRBJ2-5; D is unclear. CDR1 and CDR2 (germline): SGHTA, FQGTGA. The CDR3 has 16 residues. V was clipped by 5 bases and J by 1 base, with 17 bases between them. CDR3 nucleotides: TGTGCCAGCAGCACAAGAAAGAACCCAGGCCAAGAGACCCAGTACTTC. Amino acids: CASSTRKNPGQETQYF.

This rearrangement joins TRBV10-3 to TRBJ2-3; D is perhaps TRBD2 (7 bases). The CDR3 has 17 amino acids. Trimming removed 11 bases from V and 0 bases from J, with 24 bases in between. Germline lookup yields CDR1 ENHRY and CDR2 SYGVKD. The CDR3 protein is CAVLGGDRGVSTDTQYF. CDR3 DNA sequence: TGTGCCGTACTAGGGGGGGACCGGGGCGTTAGCACAGATACGCAGTATTTT.

There are a few counts of this clonotype. V gene TRBV24-1 combines with J gene TRBJ1-4; 10 nucleotides match TRBD1. CDR1 and CDR2 (germline): KGHDR, SFDVKD. Trimming at V came to 3 bases and at J to 11 bases, leaving 2 bases not matched to a gene. The CDR3 has 13 amino acids. CDR3: CATSDGQGGKLFF. CDR3 nucleotide sequence: TGTGCCACCAGTGATGGACAGGGGGGGAAACTGTTTTTT.

As regards this clonotype: Given a much more abundant clone one base away, this may be a read error. The chain is built from TRBV5-4 and TRBJ1-2; D is perhaps TRBD1 (6 bases). The V end was cut by 5 bases, the J end by 4 bases, with 15 bases between. This CDR3 spans 14 amino acids. Germline values: CDR1 SGHNT, CDR2 YYREEE (reference sequence). Here the CDR3 DNA reads TGTGCCAGCAGGAGGTGGAGGGGGTCCTATGGCTACACCTTC. It translates to CASRRWRGSYGYTF.

This chain links TRBV20-1 with TRBJ2-7; D gene ambiguous. Trimming stripped 3 bases from V and 0 bases from J, with 12 bases between. Germline lookup yields CDR1 DFQATT and CDR2 SNEGSKA (reference sequence). This CDR3 spans 14 amino acids. The CDR3 is CSASPTPASYEQYF. The CDR3 nucleotides read TGCAGTGCTAGCCCGACACCGGCCTCCTACGAGCAGTACTTC.